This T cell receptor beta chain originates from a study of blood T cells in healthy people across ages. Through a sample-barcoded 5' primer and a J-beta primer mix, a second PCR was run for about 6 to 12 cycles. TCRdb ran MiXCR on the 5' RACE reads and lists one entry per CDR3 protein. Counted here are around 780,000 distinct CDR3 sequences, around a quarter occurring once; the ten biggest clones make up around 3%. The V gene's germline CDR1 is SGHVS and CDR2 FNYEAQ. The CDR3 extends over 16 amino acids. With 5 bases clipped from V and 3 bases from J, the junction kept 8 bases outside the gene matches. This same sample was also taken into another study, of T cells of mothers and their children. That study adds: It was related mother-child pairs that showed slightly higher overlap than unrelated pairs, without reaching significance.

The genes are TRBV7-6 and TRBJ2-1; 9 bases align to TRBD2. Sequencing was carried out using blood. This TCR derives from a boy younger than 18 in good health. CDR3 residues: CASSRRAGGDYNEQFF. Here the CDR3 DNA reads TGTGCCAGCAGCCGTCGAGCGGGGGGAGACTACAATGAGCAGTTCTTC.